These 23 T cell receptor beta chains originate from one sample sequenced in a study of siplizumab effects on memory and regulatory T cells. The table came from immunoSEQ multiplex PCR; TCRdb's copy has only in-frame clones and leaves some out. This sample has about 69,000 clones, with around nine tenths found just once. Sequences were obtained from Tregs sorted from blood. These TCRs come from a human donor in good health.

The gene calls are TRBV18 and TRBJ2-7, with 7 bases aligning to TRBD1. Losses at the gene ends were 4 bases for V and 7 bases for J; bases not matched to a gene: 7. From germline, CDR1 is KGHSH and CDR2 LQKENI. This CDR3 is built from 13 residues. CDR3: CASSQQGFVEQYF. Here the CDR3 DNA reads TGTGCCAGCTCACAACAGGGGTTCGTTGAGCAGTACTTC.

This chain joins TRBV9 and TRBJ1-2, with 7 bases identical to TRBD1. Germline trimming cut 4 bases from V and 1 base from J; bases unmatched to any gene: 13. The CDR3 extends over 17 amino acids. Germline V gene lookup returns CDR1 SGDLS and CDR2 YYNGEE. The CDR3, as DNA: TGTGCCAGCAGCCCTAACCCCGGGACAGTGCGTAACTATGGCTACACCTTC. Amino acid sequence: CASSPNPGTVRNYGYTF.

The rearrangement joins TRBV7-3 to TRBJ1-1; possibly TRBD1 for D (6 bases). With 1 base removed from V and 7 bases from J, the gap between germline ends came to 10 bases. The CDR3 sequence is 13 residues long. CDR1 is SGHTA and CDR2 is FQGTGA in the germline V gene. This CDR3 is CASSLKGVGEAFF. CDR3 sequence (DNA): TGTGCCAGCAGCTTAAAGGGGGTGGGTGAAGCTTTCTTT.

A few counts support this clone. The germline gene is not matched at one end of the junction; a read error may be the cause. V is TRBV2 and J is TRBJ1-2; D gene unclear. The germline V gene has CDR1 SNHLY and CDR2 FYNNEI. The CDR3 runs to 14 residues. CDR3 loop: CASREDGTNYGYTF. The CDR3 DNA sequence: TGTGCCAGCAGAGAAGACGGAACTAACTATGGCTACACCTTC.

The genes are TRBV7-2 and TRBJ2-1; 8 nucleotides match TRBD2. The germline gives CDR1 SGHTA, CDR2 FQGNSA. J lost 8 bases, V lost 6 bases, and 9 bases had no gene match. The CDR3 spans 14 residues. CDR3 coding DNA: TGTGCCAGCAGAAGAAGGACTAGCACATATGAGCAGTTCTTC. Translated, it gives CASRRRTSTYEQFF.

J is TRBJ2-7 and V is TRBV6-1; 9 bases are shared with TRBD1. The CDR3 contains 16 residues. Germline assignment: CDR1 MNHNS and CDR2 SASEGT. After removal of 1 base from V and 2 bases from J, the junction contained 6 bases not matched to a gene. CDR3 sequence reads: CASSEGGGQGAYEQYF. CDR3 nucleotide sequence: TGTGCCAGCAGTGAAGGGGGGGGACAGGGTGCCTACGAGCAGTACTTC.

The V gene is TRBV5-6, the J gene TRBJ1-1, with D possibly being TRBD1 (6 bases). Germline CDR1 is SGHDT and CDR2 is YYEEEE. Trimming cost V 6 bases and J 2 bases, with 14 bases left between them. The CDR3 sequence is 14 residues long. CDR3 bases: TGTGCCAGCATCCTAAGGGACATAAACACTGAAGCTTTCTTT. This translates into CASILRDINTEAFF.

The rearrangement links TRBV7-3 to TRBJ2-6, with D perhaps matching TRBD2 (5 bases). This CDR3 has 13 amino acids. The V gene lost 8 bases and the J gene lost 3 bases, with 8 bases spanning the gap. CDR1 is SGHTA and CDR2 is FQGTGA in the germline V gene. CDR3 loop: CASRGSGANVLTF. DNA for the CDR3: TGTGCCAGCCGTGGGAGTGGGGCCAACGTCCTGACTTTC.

This clone was recorded once. The chain couples TRBV7-3 to TRBJ1-2, with D maybe TRBD1 (5 bases). Deletions cut 5 bases from V and 2 bases from J, with 15 bases between. This CDR3 has 15 amino acids. The germline CDR1 and CDR2 sequences are SGHTA and FQGTGA. CDR3 region: CASSPTRAENYGYTF. The CDR3 nucleotides are TGTGCCAGCAGCCCAACCAGGGCAGAGAACTATGGCTACACCTTC.

The count of this clone is one. The chain has TRBV7-9 and TRBJ1-4, with D hard to call. Trimming stripped 4 bases from V and 0 bases from J, with 9 bases between. This CDR3 is built from 15 residues. The germline V gene encodes CDR1 SEHNR and CDR2 FQNEAQ (reference sequence). The CDR3 DNA follows: TGTGCCAGCAGCTATTCAGTTGCAACTAATGAAAAACTGTTTTTT. Translating gives CASSYSVATNEKLFF.

J is TRBJ2-6 and V is TRBV19; D unresolved. This CDR3 has 13 amino acids. Trimming shortened V by 8 bases and J by 0 bases, and 5 bases separated the two germline ends. CDR1 and CDR2 (germline): LNHDA, SQIVND (reference sequence). CDR3: CASGNSGANVLTF. For the CDR3, the DNA is TGTGCCAGTGGAAACTCTGGGGCCAACGTCCTGACTTTC.

This chain connects TRBV4-3 to TRBJ2-2; TRBD2 agrees at 8 bases. Germline CDR1 is LGHNA and CDR2 is YSLEER. Germline trimming cut 1 base from V and 1 base from J; bases unmatched to any gene: 2. CDR3 length: 16 residues. The CDR3 protein is CASSQVSGRNTGELFF. As DNA, the CDR3 is TGCGCCAGCAGCCAAGTCAGCGGGAGGAACACCGGGGAGCTGTTTTTT.

In this sample, this clone turned up a few times. The chain links TRBV7-8 to TRBJ1-5, with D perhaps TRBD1 (5 bases). V lost 5 bases to trimming and J lost 9 bases, with 14 bases between them. The CDR3 spans 13 residues. Germline V gene data show CDR1 as SGHVS and CDR2 as FQNEAQ. The CDR3 loop reads CASSHRRLRPQHF. In DNA, the CDR3 is TGTGCCAGCAGCCACAGGCGACTGAGGCCCCAGCATTTT.

The chain links TRBV7-2 to TRBJ1-6, with D tentatively TRBD1 (6 bases). V lost 1 base to trimming and J lost 4 bases, with 14 bases between them. The CDR3 length is 17 residues. Per germline, CDR1 SGHTA and CDR2 FQGNSA. CDR3 loop: CASSLESRGFYNSPLHF. As DNA, the CDR3 is TGTGCCAGCAGCTTAGAGAGCAGGGGATTTTATAATTCACCCCTCCACTTT. Looking up the rest from reference TRBV7-2 and TRBJ1-6 gives the full variable domain: GAGVSQSPSNKVTEKGKDVELRCDPISGHTALYWYRQSLGQGLEFLIYFQGNSAPDKSGLPSDRFSAERTGGSVSTLTIQRTQQEDSAVYLCASSLESRGFYNSPLHFGNGTRLTVT.

This CDR3 is CASSPGRAYEQYF. In nucleotides, the CDR3 is TGTGCCAGCAGTCCTGGACGGGCCTACGAGCAGTACTTC. J is TRBJ2-7 and V is TRBV6-5; no clear D gene. The V gene lost 5 bases and the J gene lost 2 bases, with 10 bases spanning the gap. The CDR3 is 13 amino acids. The germline gives CDR1 MNHEY, CDR2 SVGAGI.

This clone is labeled medium-sized (0.01 to 0.1%). The rearrangement links TRBV9 to TRBJ1-1; D might be TRBD1 (5 bases). The CDR3 has 15 amino acids. Trimming took off 4 bases at V and 4 bases at J, with 17 bases between the two ends. Looked up from germline, CDR1 is SGDLS and CDR2 is YYNGEE. The CDR3 DNA follows: TGTGCCAGCAGCTATGACCCTGGGGGGTCCACTGAAGCTTTCTTT. This encodes CASSYDPGGSTEAFF. Full variable domain (missing parts from reference TRBV9 and TRBJ1-1): DSGVTQTPKHLITATGQRVTLRCSPRSGDLSVYWYQQSLDQGLQFLIQYYNGEERAKGNILERFSAQQFPDLHSELNLSSLELGDSALYFCASSYDPGGSTEAFFGQGTRLTVV.

The V call is TRBV29-1, the J call TRBJ2-1; D gene ambiguous. Between the trimmed V and J ends, which lost 7 bases and 1 base, there was a span of 20 bases. The CDR3 has 16 amino acids. The germline gives CDR1 SQVTM, CDR2 ANQGSEA. CDR3 nucleotide sequence: TGCAGCGGCGCCGTCCCGACGGCCCCTTCCTACAATGAGCAGTTCTTC. Its protein product is CSGAVPTAPSYNEQFF.

This rearrangement joins TRBV28 to TRBJ2-7; tentative D call: TRBD1 (6 bases). The CDR3 contains 13 residues. The V end lost 5 bases, the J end lost 2 bases, and 10 bases lay between the germline ends. The germline CDR1 and CDR2 sequences are MDHEN and SYDVKM. The DNA of the CDR3 is TGTGCCAGCAGTCCGACAGGTCCCTACGAGCAGTACTTC. It yields the protein CASSPTGPYEQYF.

This clone came up once. In DNA form, the CDR3 reads TGTGCCAGCAGCCCATCAGGGGGGGAGCAGTTCTTC. Its translation: CASSPSGGEQFF. The genes are TRBV7-3 and TRBJ2-1; D may be TRBD1 (7 bases). Trimming removed 5 bases from V and 10 bases from J, with 12 bases in between. Germline loops: CDR1 SGHTA, CDR2 FQGTGA. This CDR3 spans 12 amino acids. The variable domain in full, completed from reference TRBV7-3 and TRBJ2-1, reads GAGVSQTPSNKVTEKGKYVELRCDPISGHTALYWYRQSLGQGPEFLIYFQGTGAADDSGLPNDRFFAVRPEGSVSTLKIQRTERGDSAVYLCASSPSGGEQFFGPGTRLTVL.

Only one count was recorded for this clone. This chain joins TRBV21-1 and TRBJ1-3; the table's D call of TRBD1 was not tested on the DNA. TRBV21-1 is marked as a pseudogene. The CDR3 covers 21 residues. CDR3 in amino acids: CASSKSRTGAAKGSSGNTIYF. The CDR3 nucleotides are TGTGCCAGCAGCAAATCTCGGACAGGGGCCGCGAAGGGGTCCTCTGGAAACACCATATATTTT.

The CDR3 region has the DNA TGTGCCAGCAGCCCCCGATGGACGAACACTGAAGCTTTCTTT. Its translation: CASSPRWTNTEAFF. The chain links TRBV11-3 to TRBJ1-1; D gene ambiguous. This CDR3 spans 14 amino acids. The V and J ends lost 5 bases and 1 base respectively, with 11 bases between them. Germline V lookup: CDR1 SGHNT, CDR2 YENEEA.

The genes are TRBV7-9 and TRBJ2-7; 8 nucleotides match TRBD2. J gave up 5 bases and V 5 bases, and 14 bases lay outside the gene matches. Germline CDR1 SEHNR, CDR2 FQNEAQ (reference sequence). The CDR3 is 16 residues long. Here the CDR3 reads CASSRHHSGSPDEQYF. CDR3 coding DNA: TGTGCCAGCAGCCGCCACCACAGCGGGAGTCCCGACGAGCAGTACTTC.

The CDR3 DNA sequence: TGTGCCAGCAGCTTAGAATTGGGGGGACACGGGAGGAGCGAGCAGTACTTC. It specifies CASSLELGGHGRSEQYF. The rearrangement joins TRBV7-9 to TRBJ2-7; D may be TRBD2 (7 bases). Trimming cost V 1 base and J 6 bases, with 22 bases left between them. Per the germline V gene, CDR1 is SEHNR and CDR2 is FQNEAQ (reference sequence). The length of the CDR3 is 17 residues.